This T cell receptor beta chain is from a study of blood T cells in healthy people across ages. Looking at the study overall: About one barcoded beta molecule per two T cells was captured by template switching.

This clonotype came up a few times. As yet, its antigen is unknown. V was cut by 4 bases and J by 10 bases, with 15 bases left in between. This CDR3 has 14 amino acids. CDR1 and CDR2 from the germline V gene are SGHDT and YYEEEE. Through a sample-barcoded 5' primer and a J-beta primer mix, a second PCR was run for roughly 6 to 11 cycles. One entry per CDR3 protein, called by TCRdb with MiXCR from the 5' RACE reads. Of 1.2 million to 1.5 million distinct CDR3 sequences in the sample, approximately 59% were seen once. The study, taken as a whole, reports: Diversity figures based on one million T cells were deemed too low. Compared with aged donors, long-lived donors showed fewer expanded clones, suggesting selection.

Sequencing input: blood. The source of this sequence is a man younger than 35 in good health. V gene TRBV5-6 combines with J gene TRBJ1-6, with D maybe TRBD1 (5 bases). CDR3 sequence: CASSPRQLGSPLHF. CDR3 DNA: TGTGCCAGCAGCCCTAGACAGTTGGGGTCACCCCTCCACTTT.